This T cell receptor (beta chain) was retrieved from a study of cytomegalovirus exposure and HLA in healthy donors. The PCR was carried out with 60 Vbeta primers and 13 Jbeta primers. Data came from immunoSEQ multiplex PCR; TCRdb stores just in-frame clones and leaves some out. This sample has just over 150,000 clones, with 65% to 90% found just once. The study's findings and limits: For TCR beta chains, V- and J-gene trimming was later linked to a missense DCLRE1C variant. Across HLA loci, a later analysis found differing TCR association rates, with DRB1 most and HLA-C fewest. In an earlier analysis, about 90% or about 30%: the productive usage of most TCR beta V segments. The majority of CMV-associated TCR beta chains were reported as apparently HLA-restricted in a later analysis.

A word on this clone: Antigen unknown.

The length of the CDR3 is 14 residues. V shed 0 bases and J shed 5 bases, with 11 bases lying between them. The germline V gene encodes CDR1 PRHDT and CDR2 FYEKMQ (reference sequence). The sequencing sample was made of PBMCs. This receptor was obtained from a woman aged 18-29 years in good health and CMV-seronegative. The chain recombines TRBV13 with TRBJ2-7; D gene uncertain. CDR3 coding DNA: TGTGCCAGCAGCTTAGGCCGAAGAGTGAACGAGCAGTACTTC. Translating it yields CASSLGRRVNEQYF.